This paragraph covers one T cell receptor (beta chain) sequence. The antigen is unknown. This CDR3 has 15 residues. CDR1 and CDR2 (germline): LGHNA, YNFKEQ. The junction had 6 bases not matched to a gene; V was cut back by 2 bases and J by 3 bases. These data originate in a study of cytomegalovirus exposure and HLA in healthy donors. Study-level results: Researchers counted about 150 TCR beta chains as cytomegalovirus-associated. A classifier reportedly called cytomegalovirus status with high sensitivity and specificity.

PCR amplification relied on 60 Vbeta primers (plus 13 Jbeta primers). TCRdb's copy holds only in-frame clones and misses some; the assay was immunoSEQ multiplex PCR. This table holds about 170,000 clones. The gene calls are TRBV4-2 and TRBJ1-1; 7 nucleotides align to TRBD1. The TCR was taken from a woman between 55 and 75 years old in good health and CMV-seronegative. The sequencing sample was made of PBMCs. The CDR3 here is CASSQMDRLHTEAFF. The CDR3 DNA reads TGTGCCAGCAGCCAAATGGACAGGCTCCACACTGAAGCTTTCTTT.